Listed here are 9 T cell receptor beta chains from one sample, sequenced in a study of molecular identifiers for immune sequencing clone quantification. TCRdb itself ran the PCR reads through MiXCR, one entry per CDR3 protein. The sample comprises 85,000 to 130,000 distinct CDR3 sequences, approximately 40% of which are singletons, and roughly 4.2% rests with the top ten. The sequenced sample was naive CD8+ T cells from blood, with Jurkat cell RNA spiked in. Documented subset: FACS-sorted CD8+CD4-CCR7+CD45RA+ naive T cells. The source of these receptors is a human donor in good health. Some libraries in this study had Jurkat cell RNA spiked in.

Of note for this clonotype: A much bigger clone sits one base away, suggesting this may be a read error. The chain combines TRBV28 with TRBJ1-4; 7 positions match TRBD1. Per germline, CDR1 MDHEN and CDR2 SYDVKM. This CDR3 is 11 amino acids long. The CDR3 protein is CASSPQGELLF. DNA for the CDR3: TGTGCCAGCAGTCCTCAGGGGGAACTGCTTTTT.

Points on this clonotype: This may be a read error, as it is one base from a much larger clone. The chain joins TRBV9 to TRBJ1-1, with 9 bases identical to TRBD1. The V gene's germline CDR1 is SGDLS and CDR2 YYNGEE. CDR3 length: 15 residues. CDR3 in DNA: TGTGCCAGCGGCGTAGGGGGACAGGGGAACACTGAAGCTTTCTTT. Translated, it gives CASGVGGQGNTEAFF.

The V call is TRBV25-1, the J call TRBJ1-2; unclear D gene. CDR3 size: 12 residues. The germline gives CDR1 MGHDK, CDR2 SYGVNS. Trimming took off 6 bases at V and 8 bases at J, with 13 bases between the two ends. CDR3 DNA: TGTGCCAGCAGGGCGGGAGTCGCGGGCTACACCTTC. The encoded protein is CASRAGVAGYTF.

The rearrangement uses TRBV9 and TRBJ2-7; D not resolved. CDR3 length equals 12 residues. Trimming cost V 3 bases and J 9 bases, with 13 bases left between them. CDR1 SGDLS and CDR2 YYNGEE come from the germline V gene. CDR3 bases: TGTGCCAGCAGCGGAGCCAGTCTCGCGCAGTACTTC. Translated: CASSGASLAQYF.

Concerning this clonotype: An end of the junction differs from the germline gene, which may be a read error. This chain links TRBV27 with TRBJ2-2; no firm D call. Germline CDR1 is MNHEY and CDR2 is SMNVEV (reference sequence). The CDR3 consists of 12 residues. The CDR3 loop reads CARRRDTGELFF. In DNA form, the CDR3 reads TGTGCCCGCAGAAGGGACACCGGGGAGCTGTTTTTT.

Note on this clonotype: This could be a read error, since a much larger clone is one nucleotide away. The CDR3 DNA follows: TGCGCCAGCAGCTTGGAGCGTACTATCACCTACGAGCAGTACTTC. The encoded protein is CASSLERTITYEQYF. The chain carries TRBV5-1 and TRBJ2-7; no clear D gene. Trimming left V 0 bases short and J 2 bases short, with 12 bases between. The CDR3 contains 15 residues. Germline loops: CDR1 SGHRS, CDR2 YFSETQ.

This clonotype was seen a few times. The V call is TRBV20-1, the J call TRBJ2-7; D unclear. Germline CDR1 DFQATT, CDR2 SNEGSKA (reference sequence). Trimming removed 1 base at V and 9 bases at J, with 13 bases between. The CDR3 runs 12 residues. For the CDR3, the DNA is TGCAGTGCTAGAGTTTTACGGTCCGGGCAGTACTTC. This sequence encodes CSARVLRSGQYF.

This clonotype appeared a few times. The chain combines TRBV13 with TRBJ1-5; 8 bases map to TRBD1. Trimming removed 4 bases from V and 5 bases from J; junction bases left unmatched: 4. The CDR3 has 14 amino acids. Germline CDR1 and CDR2: PRHDT and FYEKMQ (reference sequence). For the CDR3, the DNA is TGTGCCAGCAGCTCTGGGACAGGCTATCAGCCCCAGCATTTT. Translation: CASSSGTGYQPQHF.

In regard to this clonotype: A read error may explain this, as a much larger clone is one base away. In nucleotides, the CDR3 is TGTGCCAGCAGTTCGGGACTCCCGGAGCAGTACTTC. It codes for CASSSGLPEQYF. J is TRBJ2-7 and V is TRBV7-8; possible D gene TRBD2, 6 bases. V lost 6 bases, J lost 7 bases, and 13 bases lay in between. Per germline, CDR1 SGHVS and CDR2 FQNEAQ. The CDR3 consists of 12 residues.